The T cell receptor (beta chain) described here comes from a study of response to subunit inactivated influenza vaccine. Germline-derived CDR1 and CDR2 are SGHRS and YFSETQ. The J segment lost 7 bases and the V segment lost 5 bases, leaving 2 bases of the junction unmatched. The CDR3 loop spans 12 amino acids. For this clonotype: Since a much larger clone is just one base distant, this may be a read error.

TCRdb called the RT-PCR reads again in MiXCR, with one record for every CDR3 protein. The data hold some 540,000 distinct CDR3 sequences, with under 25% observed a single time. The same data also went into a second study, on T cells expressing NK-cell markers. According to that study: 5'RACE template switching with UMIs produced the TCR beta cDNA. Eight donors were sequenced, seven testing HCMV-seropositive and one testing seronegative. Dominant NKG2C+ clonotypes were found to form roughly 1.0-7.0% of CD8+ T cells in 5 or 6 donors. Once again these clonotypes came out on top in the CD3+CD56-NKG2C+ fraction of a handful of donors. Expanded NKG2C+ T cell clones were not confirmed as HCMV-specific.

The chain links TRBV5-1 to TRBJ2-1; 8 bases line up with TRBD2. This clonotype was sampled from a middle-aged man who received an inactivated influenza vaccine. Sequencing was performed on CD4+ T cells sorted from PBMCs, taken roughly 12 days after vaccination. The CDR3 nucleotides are TGCGCCAGCAGAAAGCGGGGGAATGAGCAGTTCTTC. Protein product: CASRKRGNEQFF.